This T cell receptor beta chain was sequenced in a study of cytomegalovirus exposure and HLA in healthy donors. The PCR contained 60 Vbeta and 13 Jbeta primers. Assay: immunoSEQ multiplex PCR; the TCRdb copy retains only in-frame clones and omits some. The sample has roughly 99,000 clones; 82% are singletons. Study-level points and caveats: Links to common viral pathogens appeared, in a later analysis, for several of the most significant clusters. Most subjects had HLA-A and HLA-B alleles reportedly predicted accurately by TCR beta sequences. Roughly uniform sequencing depth across donors was assumed, possibly incorrectly. In a later analysis, the majority of CMV-associated beta chains seemingly showed HLA restriction.

The CDR3 is 17 residues long. The V gene's germline CDR1 is LGHNA and CDR2 YNFKEQ. V gave up 1 base and J gave up 12 bases; unmatched junction bases: 17. In regard to this clone: Its target is not known.

Source material: PBMCs. This receptor was taken from a man in his thirties or forties in good health and CMV-seropositive. The V and J genes are TRBV4-2 and TRBJ2-4, with TRBD1 matching 8 bases. CDR3 sequence reads: CASSQARQTGVQGSQYF. The DNA for the CDR3 is TGTGCCAGCAGCCAAGCCCGCCAGACAGGGGTCCAGGGCAGTCAGTACTTC.